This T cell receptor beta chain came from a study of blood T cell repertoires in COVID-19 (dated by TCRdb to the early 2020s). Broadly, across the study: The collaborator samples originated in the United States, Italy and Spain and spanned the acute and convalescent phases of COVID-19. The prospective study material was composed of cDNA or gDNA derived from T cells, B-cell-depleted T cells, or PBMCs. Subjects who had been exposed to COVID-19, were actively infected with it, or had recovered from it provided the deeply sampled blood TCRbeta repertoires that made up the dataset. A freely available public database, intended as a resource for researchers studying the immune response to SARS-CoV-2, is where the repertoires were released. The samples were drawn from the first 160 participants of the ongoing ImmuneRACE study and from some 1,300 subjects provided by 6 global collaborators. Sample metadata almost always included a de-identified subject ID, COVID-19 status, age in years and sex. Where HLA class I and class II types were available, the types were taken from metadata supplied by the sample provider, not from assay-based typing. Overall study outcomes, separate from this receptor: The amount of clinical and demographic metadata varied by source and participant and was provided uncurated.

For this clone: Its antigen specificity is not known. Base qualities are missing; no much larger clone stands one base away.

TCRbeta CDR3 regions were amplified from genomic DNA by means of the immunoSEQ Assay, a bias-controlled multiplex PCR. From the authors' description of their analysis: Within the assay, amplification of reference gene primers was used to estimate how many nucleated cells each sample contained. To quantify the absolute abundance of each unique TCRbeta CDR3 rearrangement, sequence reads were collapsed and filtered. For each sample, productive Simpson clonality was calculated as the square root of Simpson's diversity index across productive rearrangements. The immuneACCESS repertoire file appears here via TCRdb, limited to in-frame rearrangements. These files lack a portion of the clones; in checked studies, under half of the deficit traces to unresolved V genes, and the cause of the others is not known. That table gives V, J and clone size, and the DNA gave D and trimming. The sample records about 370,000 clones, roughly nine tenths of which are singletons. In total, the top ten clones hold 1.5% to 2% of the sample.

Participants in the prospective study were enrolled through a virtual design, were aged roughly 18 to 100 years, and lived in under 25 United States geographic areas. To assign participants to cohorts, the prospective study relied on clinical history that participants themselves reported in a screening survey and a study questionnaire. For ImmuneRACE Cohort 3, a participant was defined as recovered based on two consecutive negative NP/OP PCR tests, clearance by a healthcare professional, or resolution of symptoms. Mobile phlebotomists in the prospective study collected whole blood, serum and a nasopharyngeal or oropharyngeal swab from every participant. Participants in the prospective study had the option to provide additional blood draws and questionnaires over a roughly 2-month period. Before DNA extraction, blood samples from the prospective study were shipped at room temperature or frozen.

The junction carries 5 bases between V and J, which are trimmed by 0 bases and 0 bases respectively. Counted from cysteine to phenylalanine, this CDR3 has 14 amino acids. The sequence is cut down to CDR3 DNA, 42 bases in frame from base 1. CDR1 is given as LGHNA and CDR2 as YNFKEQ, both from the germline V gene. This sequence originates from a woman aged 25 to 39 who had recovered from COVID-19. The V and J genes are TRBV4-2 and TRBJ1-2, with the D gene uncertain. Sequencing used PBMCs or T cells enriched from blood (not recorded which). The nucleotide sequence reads TGTGCCAGCAGCCAAGAGGCTGCTAACTATGGCTACACCTTC. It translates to CASSQEAANYGYTF.